Shown below are 16 T cell receptor beta chains from a single sample sequenced in a study of blood T cell repertoires in COVID-19. Assay: immunoSEQ multiplex PCR; the TCRdb copy retains only in-frame clones and omits some. Among under 450,000 clones, over 75% were seen once, and the ten largest hold 1.3%. The sequenced sample was PBMCs or T cells enriched from blood (not recorded which). These receptors came from a man aged 25-45 years who had recovered from COVID-19.

This clone was counted a single time. This sequence joins TRBV4-3 and TRBJ2-6; no clear D gene. Germline V lookup: CDR1 LGHNA, CDR2 YSLEER. V was shortened by 0 bases and J by 0 bases, with 9 bases between the two germline ends. The CDR3 is made up of 17 amino acids. The CDR3 region has the DNA TGCGCCAGCAGCCAAGATCTGTCAGACTCTGGGGCCAACGTCCTGACTTTC. As protein: CASSQDLSDSGANVLTF.

This clone was observed a single time. The chain is built from TRBV13 and TRBJ1-4; TRBD1 matches at 7 bases. The J segment lost 4 bases and the V segment lost 5 bases, leaving 10 bases of the junction unmatched. Per the germline V gene, CDR1 is PRHDT and CDR2 is FYEKMQ (reference sequence). The CDR3 covers 16 residues. The CDR3 DNA follows: TGTGCCAGCAGCGGGGGACAGACCCTCGGTAATGAAAAACTGTTTTTT. Encoded protein: CASSGGQTLGNEKLFF.

The table lists this clone with a count of one. V and J are TRBV3-1 (or the pseudogene TRBV3-2) and TRBJ2-1, with TRBD2 matching over 10 bases. Trimming at V came to 0 bases and at J to 2 bases, leaving 13 bases not matched to a gene. The CDR3 length is 20 residues. Per germline, CDR1 LGHDT and CDR2 YNNKEL (reference sequence). In nucleotides, the CDR3 is TGTGCCAGCAGCCAAGAAGGGATAGCGGGGGGCCGATTTACCTACAATGAGCAGTTCTTC. Its protein is CASSQEGIAGGRFTYNEQFF.

The sample holds one count of this clone. This rearrangement joins TRBV7-2 to TRBJ1-1, with TRBD1 matching over 8 bases. Losses at the gene ends were 6 bases for V and 4 bases for J; bases not matched to a gene: 4. The CDR3 has 13 amino acids. From germline, CDR1 is SGHTA and CDR2 FQGNSA. This CDR3 is CASSQQGGTEAFF. The CDR3 DNA is TGTGCCAGCAGTCAACAGGGGGGCACTGAAGCTTTCTTT.

V is TRBV6-1 and J is TRBJ1-6; a possible D gene is TRBD1 (5 bases). CDR1 and CDR2 from the germline V gene are MNHNS and SASEGT. The CDR3 loop spans 18 amino acids. Trimming left V 3 bases short and J 1 base short, with 16 bases between. Here the CDR3 DNA reads TGTGCCAGCAGTGAGAGGGTTGCGGGGGGGTCCTATAATTCACCCCTCCACTTT. This gives the protein CASSERVAGGSYNSPLHF.

The CDR3 sequence is CASSVGGTGFPQPQHF. The DNA for the CDR3 is TGTGCCAGCAGCGTAGGAGGGACAGGGTTCCCCCAGCCCCAGCATTTT. This chain joins TRBV5-4 and TRBJ1-5; 9 bases are a match to TRBD1. The CDR3 loop spans 16 amino acids. V lost 4 bases to trimming and J lost 7 bases; unmatched junction nucleotides: 12. CDR1 is SGHNT, CDR2 YYREEE, per germline (reference sequence).

The CDR3 coding sequence is TGTGCCAGCAATGCAGGGGGGCACACTGAAGCTTTCTTT. This translates into CASNAGGHTEAFF. The chain is built from TRBV6-5 and TRBJ1-1; 7 positions match TRBD1. The V gene end was trimmed by 7 bases and the J gene end by 3 bases; junction bases not matched to a gene: 5. Germline-derived CDR1 and CDR2 are MNHEY and SVGAGI. The CDR3 totals 13 residues.

The V gene is TRBV15, the J gene TRBJ1-2; D call uncertain. The germline V gene has CDR1 LNHNV and CDR2 YYDKDF (reference sequence). The CDR3 covers 16 residues. The ends were cut back, 0 bases at V and 4 bases at J, with 15 bases in the middle. The CDR3 nucleotides read TGTGCCACCAGCAGAGATAGGGAGGGAGAAACCTATGGCTACACCTTC. It codes for CATSRDREGETYGYTF.

The rearrangement joins TRBV5-4 to TRBJ1-5; a possible D gene is TRBD1 (6 bases). CDR3 length: 14 residues. V was shortened by 2 bases and J by 6 bases, with 12 bases between the two germline ends. In germline, CDR1 is SGHNT, CDR2 YYREEE (reference sequence). The CDR3 loop is CASSFGGAGQPQHF. The DNA for the CDR3 is TGTGCCAGCAGCTTTGGGGGGGCGGGTCAGCCCCAGCATTTT.

The chain carries TRBV2 and TRBJ1-1; D not certain. Per the germline V gene, CDR1 is SNHLY and CDR2 is FYNNEI. V lost 6 bases and J 8 bases, leaving 7 bases between the germline ends. This CDR3 has 10 residues. The CDR3 DNA follows: TGTGCCAGCAGCGCTCAGGAAGCTTTCTTT. Protein product: CASSAQEAFF.

The rearrangement links TRBV2 to TRBJ2-6, with TRBD1 matching 8 bases. V trimming: 2 bases; J trimming: 4 bases; junction bases outside the gene matches: 4. Germline CDR1 is SNHLY and CDR2 is FYNNEI. CDR3 length: 16 amino acids. Here the CDR3 DNA reads TGTGCCAGCAGTGAACAGGGGGCGGCGGGGGCCAACGTCCTGACTTTC. As protein: CASSEQGAAGANVLTF.

The chain is built from TRBV3-1 (or the pseudogene TRBV3-2) and TRBJ1-2; D remains unclear. Trimming took 0 bases from V and 8 from J, leaving 16 bases between them. The CDR3 has 15 amino acids. Germline V lookup: CDR1 LGHDT, CDR2 YNNKEL (reference sequence). The CDR3 DNA sequence: TGTGCCAGCAGCCAAGAGTCCGGCTCGGGTGGCGGCTACACCTTC. Encoded protein: CASSQESGSGGGYTF.

This clone has only one observation. The chain carries TRBV7-9 and TRBJ2-7; 7 bases are shared with TRBD1. Per the germline V gene, CDR1 is SEHNR and CDR2 is FQNEAQ (reference sequence). This CDR3 has 12 amino acids. The V and J ends lost 6 bases and 7 bases, in that order; junction bases with no gene match: 6. This chain's CDR3 is CASSGTAREQYF. CDR3 DNA sequence: TGTGCCAGCAGTGGGACAGCTCGGGAGCAGTACTTC.

The chain is built from TRBV18 and TRBJ1-6; 7 bases map to TRBD1. The length of the CDR3 is 15 residues. The trim removed 3 bases at V and 6 bases at J, leaving 5 bases unmatched. Germline CDR1 and CDR2: KGHSH and LQKENI. DNA for the CDR3: TGTGCCAGCTCACCGAGCCGGGACAGTAATTCACCCCTCCACTTT. As protein: CASSPSRDSNSPLHF.

The J gene is TRBJ1-4, the V gene TRBV19; the D is unclear. Germline assignment: CDR1 LNHDA and CDR2 SQIVND (reference sequence). V lost 8 bases and J 3 bases, leaving 10 bases between the germline ends. The CDR3 loop spans 13 amino acids. The CDR3 coding sequence is TGTGCCAGTTCTTCCGGGGCTAATGAAAAACTGTTTTTT. This codes for CASSSGANEKLFF.

The chain carries TRBV18 and TRBJ2-7; TRBD1 matches 9 bases. J was trimmed by 3 bases and V by 6 bases; bases with no gene match: 9. Germline CDR1 reads KGHSH; CDR2 reads LQKENI. The CDR3 length is 15 residues. DNA of the CDR3: TGTGCCAGCTCCCAGGGACAGGGATGGGTCTACGAGCAGTACTTC. It codes for CASSQGQGWVYEQYF.